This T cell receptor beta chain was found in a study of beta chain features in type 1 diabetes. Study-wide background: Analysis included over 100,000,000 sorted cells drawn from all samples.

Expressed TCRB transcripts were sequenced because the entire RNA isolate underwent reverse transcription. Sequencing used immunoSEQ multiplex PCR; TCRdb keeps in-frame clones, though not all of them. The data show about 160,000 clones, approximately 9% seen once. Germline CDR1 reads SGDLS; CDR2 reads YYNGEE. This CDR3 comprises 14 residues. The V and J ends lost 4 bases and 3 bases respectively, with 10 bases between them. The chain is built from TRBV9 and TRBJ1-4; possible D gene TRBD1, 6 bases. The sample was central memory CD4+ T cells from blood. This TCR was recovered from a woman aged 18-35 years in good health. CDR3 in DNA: TGTGCCAGCAGCCCCCAGGGGTCTAATGAAAAACTGTTTTTT. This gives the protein CASSPQGSNEKLFF.